The text below deals with one T cell receptor beta chain. Its target is unknown. Germline-derived CDR1 and CDR2 are SGHKS and YYEKEE (reference sequence). V gave up 0 bases and J gave up 2 bases, with 5 bases separating them. The CDR3 runs to 13 residues. The entry originates in a study of cytomegalovirus exposure and HLA in healthy donors. Study results and caveats: Among TCR beta chains, those listed as cytomegalovirus-associated numbered roughly 150. In a later analysis, TCR association rates varied by HLA locus: DRB1 most, HLA-C fewest. Among the sequence variants, a highly shared cluster was likely an artifact of sequencing.

Samples came from healthy bone marrow donors. PCR used 60 Vbeta primers and 13 Jbeta primers. The table came from immunoSEQ multiplex PCR; TCRdb's copy has only in-frame clones and leaves some out. The sample has about 38,000 clones; about nine tenths are singletons. Source material: PBMCs. The receptor comes from a woman aged 40 to 49 in good health and CMV-seropositive. The V call is TRBV5-5, the J call TRBJ1-2; no clear D gene. As DNA, the CDR3 is TGTGCCAGCAGCTTGGTGGAGAACTATGGCTACACCTTC. As protein: CASSLVENYGYTF.